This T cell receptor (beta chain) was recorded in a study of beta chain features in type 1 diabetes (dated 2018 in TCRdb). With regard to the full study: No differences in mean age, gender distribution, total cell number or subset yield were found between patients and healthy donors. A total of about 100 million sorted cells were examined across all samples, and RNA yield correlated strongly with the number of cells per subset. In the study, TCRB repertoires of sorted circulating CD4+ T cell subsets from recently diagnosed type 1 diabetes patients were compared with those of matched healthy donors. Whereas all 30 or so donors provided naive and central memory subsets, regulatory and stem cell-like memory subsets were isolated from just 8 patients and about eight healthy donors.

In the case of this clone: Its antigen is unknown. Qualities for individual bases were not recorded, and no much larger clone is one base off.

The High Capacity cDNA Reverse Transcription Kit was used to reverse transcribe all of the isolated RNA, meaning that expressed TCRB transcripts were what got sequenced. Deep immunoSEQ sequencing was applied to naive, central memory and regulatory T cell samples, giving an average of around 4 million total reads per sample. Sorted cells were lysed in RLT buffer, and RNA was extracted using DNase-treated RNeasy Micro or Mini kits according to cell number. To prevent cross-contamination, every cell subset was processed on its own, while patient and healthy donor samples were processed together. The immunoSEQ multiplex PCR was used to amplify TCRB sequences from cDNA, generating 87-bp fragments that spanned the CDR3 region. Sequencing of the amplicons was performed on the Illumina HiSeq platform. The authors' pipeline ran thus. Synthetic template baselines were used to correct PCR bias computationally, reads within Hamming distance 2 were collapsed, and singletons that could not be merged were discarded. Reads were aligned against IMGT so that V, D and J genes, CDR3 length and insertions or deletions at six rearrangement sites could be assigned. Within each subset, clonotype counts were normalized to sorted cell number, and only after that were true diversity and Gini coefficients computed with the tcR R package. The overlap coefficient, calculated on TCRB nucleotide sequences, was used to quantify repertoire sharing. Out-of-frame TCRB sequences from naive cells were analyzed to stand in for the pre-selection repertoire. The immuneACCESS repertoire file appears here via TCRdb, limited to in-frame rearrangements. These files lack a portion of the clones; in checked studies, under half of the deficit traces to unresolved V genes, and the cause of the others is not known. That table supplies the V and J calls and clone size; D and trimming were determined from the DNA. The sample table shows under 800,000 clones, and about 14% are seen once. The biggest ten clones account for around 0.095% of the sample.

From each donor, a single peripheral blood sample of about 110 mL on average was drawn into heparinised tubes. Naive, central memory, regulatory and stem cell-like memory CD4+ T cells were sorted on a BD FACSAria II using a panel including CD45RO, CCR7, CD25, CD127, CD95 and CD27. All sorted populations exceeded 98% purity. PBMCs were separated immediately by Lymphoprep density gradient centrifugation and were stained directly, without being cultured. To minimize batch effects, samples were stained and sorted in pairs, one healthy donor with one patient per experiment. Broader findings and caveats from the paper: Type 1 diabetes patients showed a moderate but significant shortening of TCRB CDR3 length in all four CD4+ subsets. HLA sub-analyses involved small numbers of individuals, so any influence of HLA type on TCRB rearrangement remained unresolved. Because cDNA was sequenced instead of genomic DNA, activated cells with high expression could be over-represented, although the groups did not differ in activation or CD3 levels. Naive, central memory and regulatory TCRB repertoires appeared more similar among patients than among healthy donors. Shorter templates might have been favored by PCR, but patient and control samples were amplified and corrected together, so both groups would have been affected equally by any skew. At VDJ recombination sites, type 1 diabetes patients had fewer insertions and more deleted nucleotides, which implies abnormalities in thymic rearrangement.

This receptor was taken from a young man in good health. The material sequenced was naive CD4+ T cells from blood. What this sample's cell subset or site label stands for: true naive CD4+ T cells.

The DNA sequence reads TGTGCCAGTAGTGGAATGTCCAACGTCCTGACTTTC. Its coded protein is CASSGMSNVLTF. The receptor chain draws on TRBV19 and TRBJ2-6, with the D segment identity uncertain. V loses 5 bases of germline sequence and J loses 8 bases, and the interval between the two ends is 7 bases. The CDR3 contains 12 residues, cysteine and phenylalanine counted. The entry retains the CDR3 DNA only, 36 bases that are in frame from base 1. CDR1 LNHDA and CDR2 SQIVND were looked up in the germline V gene (reference sequence).